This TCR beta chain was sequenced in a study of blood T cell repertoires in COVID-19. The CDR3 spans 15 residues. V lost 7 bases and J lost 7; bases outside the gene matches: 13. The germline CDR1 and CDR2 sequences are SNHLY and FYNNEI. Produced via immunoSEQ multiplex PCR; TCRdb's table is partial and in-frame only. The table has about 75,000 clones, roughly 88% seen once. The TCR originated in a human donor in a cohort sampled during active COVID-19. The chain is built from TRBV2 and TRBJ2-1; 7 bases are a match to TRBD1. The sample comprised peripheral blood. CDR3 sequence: CASTSMGQRGNEQFF. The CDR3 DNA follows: TGTGCCAGCACCTCAATGGGACAGCGAGGGAATGAGCAGTTCTTC. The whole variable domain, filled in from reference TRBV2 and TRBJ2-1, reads EPEVTQTPSHQVTQMGQEVILRCVPISNHLYFYWYRQILGQKVEFLVSFYNNEISEKSEIFDDQFSVERPDGSNFTLKIRSTKLEDSAMYFCASTSMGQRGNEQFFGPGTRLTVL.